The 16 T cell receptor beta chains below come from one sample, sequenced in a study of control samples from healthy donors and cancer patients (dated by TCRdb to 2018 to 2020). Library construction relied on the immunoSEQ multiplex PCR assay. This immuneACCESS table, as held by TCRdb, lists in-frame sequences with V and J called but not all clones. Of the missing ones, under half trace to an unresolved V gene in checked studies; the others have no known cause. The sample records over 70,000 clones, roughly nine tenths of which are singletons. The ten largest clones take up 9.5% to 10% of the sample. Sequencing was carried out using PBMCs. The receptor source for this set is a woman between 45 and 65 years old with colorectal cancer.

The J gene is TRBJ1-2, the V gene TRBV18, with 7 nucleotides matching TRBD1. V gave up 3 bases and J gave up 6 bases; unmatched junction bases: 4. The CDR3 contains 13 residues. The germline CDR1 and CDR2 sequences are KGHSH and LQKENI. The CDR3 DNA follows: TGTGCCAGCTCACCGGACAGGTCTAATGGCTACACCTTC. This gives the protein CASSPDRSNGYTF.

The rearrangement links TRBV7-9 to TRBJ1-2; D is unresolved. Germline CDR1 is SEHNR and CDR2 is FQNEAQ (reference sequence). The CDR3 loop spans 12 amino acids. V was clipped by 5 bases and J by 3 bases, with 7 bases between them. The CDR3: CASSTTDYGYTF. The DNA for the CDR3 is TGTGCCAGCAGCACAACAGACTATGGCTACACCTTC.

In its sample, this clone was seen a few times. This sequence joins TRBV20-1 and TRBJ1-1; 9 bases are shared with TRBD1. The CDR3 has 15 amino acids. Germline trimming cut 3 bases from V and 4 bases from J; bases unmatched to any gene: 9. Germline lookup yields CDR1 DFQATT and CDR2 SNEGSKA (reference sequence). CDR3 sequence reads: CSASRPGQGFTEAFF. In nucleotides, the CDR3 is TGCAGTGCTAGTAGACCGGGACAGGGTTTCACTGAAGCTTTCTTT.

The V call is TRBV7-2, the J call TRBJ2-3; D is tentatively TRBD1 or TRBD2 (5 bases each). The CDR3 spans 14 residues. Germline loops: CDR1 SGHTA, CDR2 FQGNSA. V dropped 5 bases and J dropped 3 bases, with 12 bases sitting between them. The CDR3 sequence: CASSPRGGTDTQYF. For the CDR3, the DNA is TGTGCCAGCAGCCCACGTGGGGGAACAGATACGCAGTATTTT.

CDR3 protein: CASSSGTGGAQPQHF. In DNA form, the CDR3 reads TGTGCCAGCAGCTCCGGGACAGGGGGGGCTCAGCCCCAGCATTTT. The chain recombines TRBV7-2 with TRBJ1-5, with TRBD1 matching 11 bases. Germline-derived CDR1 and CDR2 are SGHTA and FQGNSA. CDR3 length: 15 residues. The V and J ends lost 4 bases and 6 bases, in that order; junction bases with no gene match: 5.

The chain is built from TRBV30 and TRBJ1-1, with D unclear. Germline CDR1 and CDR2: GTSNPN and SVGIG (reference sequence). V was shortened by 4 bases and J by 0 bases, with 9 bases between the two germline ends. This CDR3 spans 13 amino acids. Here the CDR3 reads CAWNQNLNTEAFF. For the CDR3, the DNA is TGTGCCTGGAACCAGAACCTGAACACTGAAGCTTTCTTT.

Concerning this clone: The sample contains more than one DNA sequence encoding this CDR3. The chain links TRBV18 to TRBJ2-5, with D maybe TRBD1 (5 bases). Trimming cost V 2 bases and J 4 bases, with 11 bases left between them. The CDR3 totals 14 residues. Germline CDR1 KGHSH, CDR2 LQKENI. CDR3 sequence reads: CASSPGQGRETQYF. CDR3 DNA sequence: TGTGCCAGCTCACCAGGGCAGGGTAGAGAGACCCAGTACTTC.

V gene TRBV27 combines with J gene TRBJ2-3; D unclear. The CDR3 runs to 12 residues. The germline V gene encodes CDR1 MNHEY and CDR2 SMNVEV (reference sequence). V was shortened by 6 bases and J by 10 bases, with 14 bases between the two germline ends. CDR3 sequence: CASSRTPYSQYF. CDR3 DNA sequence: TGTGCCAGCAGCCGCACACCCTACTCGCAGTATTTT.

For the CDR3, the DNA is TGTGCCAGCAGTTTATCTCGACAGGTGGTCACAGATACGCAGTATTTT. Translation gives CASSLSRQVVTDTQYF. V and J are TRBV27 and TRBJ2-3, with D tentatively TRBD1 (6 bases). V gave up 0 bases and J gave up 2 bases, with 12 bases separating them. This CDR3 is built from 16 residues. Germline CDR1 reads MNHEY; CDR2 reads SMNVEV (reference sequence).

J is TRBJ1-2 and V is TRBV5-7; D is perhaps TRBD1 (6 bases). TRBV5-7 is an ORF, and what it does is uncertain. Trimming cost V 4 bases and J 5 bases, with 18 bases left between them. This CDR3 has 15 amino acids. The CDR3 loop is CASSPRTAPRYGYTF. DNA for the CDR3: TGTGCCAGCAGCCCCAGGACAGCCCCTCGATATGGCTACACCTTC.

The chain couples TRBV18 to TRBJ2-5; a weak D match, TRBD2 (6 bases). Germline lookup yields CDR1 KGHSH and CDR2 LQKENI. Deletions cut 5 bases from V and 5 bases from J, with 18 bases between. The CDR3 runs to 15 residues. The CDR3 sequence is CASSSFVGEVETQYF. In DNA form, the CDR3 reads TGTGCCAGCTCATCGTTCGTGGGGGAGGTGGAGACCCAGTACTTC.

This clone is a singleton in its sample. The rearrangement links TRBV2 to TRBJ2-7; no clear D. Trimming removed 0 bases at V and 7 bases at J, with 4 bases between. The CDR3 loop spans 11 amino acids. In germline, CDR1 is SNHLY, CDR2 FYNNEI. As DNA, the CDR3 is TGTGCCAGCAGTGAAGCATGGGAGCAGTACGTC. It translates to CASSEAWEQYV.

The chain couples TRBV9 to TRBJ2-2; 11 bases map to TRBD2. In germline, CDR1 is SGDLS, CDR2 YYNGEE. V trimming: 4 bases; J trimming: 5 bases; junction bases outside the gene matches: 7. The CDR3 is 16 residues long. CDR3 DNA: TGTGCCAGCAGCTCAGCTAGCGGGGGGAGGACCGGGGAGCTGTTTTTT. It codes for CASSSASGGRTGELFF.

This chain uses TRBV13 with TRBJ2-3; 11 bases line up with TRBD2. Germline CDR1 and CDR2: PRHDT and FYEKMQ (reference sequence). The CDR3 totals 16 residues. V shed 4 bases, J shed 2 bases, and the junction held 5 bases outside the gene matches. The CDR3 DNA reads as TGTGCCAGCAGCTCGCGGACTAGCGGGTTCACAGATACGCAGTATTTT. Its protein is CASSSRTSGFTDTQYF.

This chain links TRBV6-2 or TRBV6-3 with TRBJ1-1; a possible D gene is TRBD1 (6 bases). V was trimmed by 4 bases and J by 4 bases, leaving 16 bases between them. This CDR3 spans 15 amino acids. The germline gives CDR1 MNHEY, CDR2 SVGEGT. The CDR3 DNA reads as TGTGCCAGCAGTTCTTTCTCCAGGGGTGGCACTGAAGCTTTCTTT. It codes for CASSSFSRGGTEAFF.

The V and J genes are TRBV2 and TRBJ2-3, with D unresolved. Trimming pared 8 bases from V and 3 bases from J, leaving 12 bases between. The length of the CDR3 is 13 residues. Germline CDR1 is SNHLY and CDR2 is FYNNEI. CDR3 in DNA: TGTGCCAGCGGCCTAGACACGACAGATACGCAGTATTTT. Translating gives CASGLDTTDTQYF.